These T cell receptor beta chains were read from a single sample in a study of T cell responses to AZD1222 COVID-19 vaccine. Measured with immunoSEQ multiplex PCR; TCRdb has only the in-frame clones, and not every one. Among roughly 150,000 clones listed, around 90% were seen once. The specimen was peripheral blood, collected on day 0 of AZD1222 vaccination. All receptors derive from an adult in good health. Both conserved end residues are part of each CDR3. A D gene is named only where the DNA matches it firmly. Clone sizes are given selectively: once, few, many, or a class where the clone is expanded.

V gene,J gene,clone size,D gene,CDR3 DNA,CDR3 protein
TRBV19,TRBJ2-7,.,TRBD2,TGTGCCAGTAGTATGAGATTAGCGGGAGAGTCCTACGAGCAGTACTTC,CASSMRLAGESYEQYF
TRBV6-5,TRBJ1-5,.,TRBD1,TGTGCCAGCAGTTACGACAGGGGTCGTAATCAGCCCCAGCATTTT,CASSYDRGRNQPQHF
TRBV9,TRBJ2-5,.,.,TGTGCCAGCAGCGTAAACCAAGAGACCCAGTACTTC,CASSVNQETQYF
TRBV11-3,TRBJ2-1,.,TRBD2,TGTGCCAGCAGCTTAGGGACTCTAGCGGGAGGTGTGGCGGATGAGCAGTTCTTC,CASSLGTLAGGVADEQFF
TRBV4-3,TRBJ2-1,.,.,TGCGCCAGCAGCCAAGCGGTCCCCCTCGGTGAGCAGTTCTTC,CASSQAVPLGEQFF
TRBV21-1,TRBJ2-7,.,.,TGTGCCAGCAGCAAAGGAGGGTTTACCGGGGGCTGTGGGGGTGTGCCCGGGAGCTCCTACGAGCAGTACTTC,CASSKGGFTGGCGGVPGSSYEQYF
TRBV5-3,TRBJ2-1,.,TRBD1,TGTGCCAGAGCTTCCCCGCCGGCGACAGGGGGGAATGAGCAGTTCTTC,CARASPPATGGNEQFF
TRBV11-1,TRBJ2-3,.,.,TGTGCCAGCAGCCGCCTGGGGCGGTTCACAGATACGCAGTATTTT,CASSRLGRFTDTQYF
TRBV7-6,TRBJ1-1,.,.,TGTGCCAGCAAGAATCGGGGGACTGAAGCTTTCTTT,CASKNRGTEAFF
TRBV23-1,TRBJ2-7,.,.,TGCGCCAGCAGTCAATTCGTTCCGTATCTCTACGAGCAGTACTTC,CASSQFVPYLYEQYF
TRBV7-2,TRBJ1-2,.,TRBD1,TGTGCCAGCAGCTCACAGGGGGATCAGGGCTACACCTTC,CASSSQGDQGYTF
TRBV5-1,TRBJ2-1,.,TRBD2,TGCGCCAGCAGCTCTCCTAGCGGGAGCAACAATGAGCAGTTCTTC,CASSSPSGSNNEQFF
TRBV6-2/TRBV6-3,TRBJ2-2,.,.,TGTGCCAGCCGCCCCCGGGGAAGGAACACCGGGGAGCTGTTTTTT,CASRPRGRNTGELFF
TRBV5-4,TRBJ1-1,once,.,TGTGCCAGCAGAGGGGGGAACACTGAAGCTTTCTTT,CASRGGNTEAFF
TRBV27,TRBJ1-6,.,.,TGTGCCAGCAGTTTCCCAAACTCACCCCTCCACTTT,CASSFPNSPLHF
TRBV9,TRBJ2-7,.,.,TGTGCCAGCAGCCAGGGGACGGCTGACTACGAGCAGTACTTC,CASSQGTADYEQYF
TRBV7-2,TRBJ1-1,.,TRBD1,TGTGCCAGCAGCTTAGGGGATGGCCGGGACAGGCTATTCAACACTGAAGCTTTCTTT,CASSLGDGRDRLFNTEAFF
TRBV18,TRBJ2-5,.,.,TGTGCCAGCTCTCTGGTCGGCGCGCAAGGGGAGACCCAGTACTTC,CASSLVGAQGETQYF
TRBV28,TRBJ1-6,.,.,TGTGCCAGCAGTTCGGAGTCACCCCTCCACTTT,CASSSESPLHF
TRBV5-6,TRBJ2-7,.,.,TGTGCCAGCAGCTCCCTCTCCTACGAGCAGTACTTC,CASSSLSYEQYF
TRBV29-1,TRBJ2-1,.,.,TGCAGCGTTGTAGGGATTAGTGGGGTCAGTGAGCAGTTCTTC,CSVVGISGVSEQFF
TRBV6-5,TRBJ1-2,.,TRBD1,TGTGCCAGCAGTTTCCGGCCCCTCGACAGGGGTATTGGCTACACCTTC,CASSFRPLDRGIGYTF
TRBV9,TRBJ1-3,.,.,TGTGCCAGCAGCGTAGCACCGACCGGGAAACTTTCTGGAAACACCATATATTTT,CASSVAPTGKLSGNTIYF
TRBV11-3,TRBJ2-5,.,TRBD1,TGTGCCAGCAGCCCGGGACAGGGCCAAGAGACCCAGTACTTC,CASSPGQGQETQYF
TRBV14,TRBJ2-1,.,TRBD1,TGTGCCAGCAGCCAACATGGGACAGGGGTAACCAATGAGCAGTTCTTC,CASSQHGTGVTNEQFF
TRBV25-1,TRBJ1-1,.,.,TGTGCCAGCGTGGGACACGGGCACACTGAAGCTTTCTTT,CASVGHGHTEAFF
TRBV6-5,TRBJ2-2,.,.,TGTGCCAGTTCCCCTGGACTGAACACCGGGGAGCTGTTTTTT,CASSPGLNTGELFF
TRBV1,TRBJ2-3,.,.,TGCACCAGCAGCATTAGGGACCACCGCACAGATACGCAGTATTTT,CTSSIRDHRTDTQYF
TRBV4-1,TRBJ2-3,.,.,TGCGCCAGCAGCCTCACCAGGGGAGCAGATACGCAGTATTTT,CASSLTRGADTQYF
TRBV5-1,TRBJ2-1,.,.,TGCGCCAGCAGCTTGGGAGTACCCAATGAGCAGTTCTTC,CASSLGVPNEQFF
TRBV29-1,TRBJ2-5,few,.,TGCAGCTTTTCACCCGGACAAGAGACCCAGTACTTC,CSFSPGQETQYF
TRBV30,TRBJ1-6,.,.,TGTGCCTGGAGTCGGCCGATTCCACCCCTCCACTTT,CAWSRPIPPLHF
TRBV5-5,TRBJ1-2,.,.,TGTGCCAGCAGCTTGGACGTCGGTGCCTATGGCTACACCTTC,CASSLDVGAYGYTF
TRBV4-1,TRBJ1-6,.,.,TGCGCCAGCAGCCAAAGTGGGCAGGGCGCCTATAATTCACCCCTCCACTTT,CASSQSGQGAYNSPLHF
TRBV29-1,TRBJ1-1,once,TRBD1,TGCAGCGTGGCGGGACAGGGACGGGCTTTCTTT,CSVAGQGRAFF
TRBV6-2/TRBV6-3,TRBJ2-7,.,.,TGTGCCAGCAGTTACCTGGGCGTTGAGGGTGAGCAGTACTTC,CASSYLGVEGEQYF
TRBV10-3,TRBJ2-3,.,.,TGTGCCATCGGGGACTCCCCAGATACGCAGTATTTT,CAIGDSPDTQYF
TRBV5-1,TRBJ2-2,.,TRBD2,TGCGCCAGCAGCTCACCGGGAGGGGAGATGACCGGGGAGCTGTTTTTT,CASSSPGGEMTGELFF